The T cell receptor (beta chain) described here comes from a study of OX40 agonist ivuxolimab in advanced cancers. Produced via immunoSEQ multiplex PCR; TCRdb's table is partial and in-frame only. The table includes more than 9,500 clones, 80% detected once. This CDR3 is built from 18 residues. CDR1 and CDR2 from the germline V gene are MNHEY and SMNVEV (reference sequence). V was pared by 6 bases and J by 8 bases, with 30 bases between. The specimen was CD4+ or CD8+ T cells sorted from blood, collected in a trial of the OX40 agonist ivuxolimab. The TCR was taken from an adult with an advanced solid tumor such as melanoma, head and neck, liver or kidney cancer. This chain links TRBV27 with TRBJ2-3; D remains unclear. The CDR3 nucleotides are TGTGCCAGCAGCTTAAACCTACGAGCCACCCCCGGAGTAGCTACGCAGTATTTT. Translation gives CASSLNLRATPGVATQYF.